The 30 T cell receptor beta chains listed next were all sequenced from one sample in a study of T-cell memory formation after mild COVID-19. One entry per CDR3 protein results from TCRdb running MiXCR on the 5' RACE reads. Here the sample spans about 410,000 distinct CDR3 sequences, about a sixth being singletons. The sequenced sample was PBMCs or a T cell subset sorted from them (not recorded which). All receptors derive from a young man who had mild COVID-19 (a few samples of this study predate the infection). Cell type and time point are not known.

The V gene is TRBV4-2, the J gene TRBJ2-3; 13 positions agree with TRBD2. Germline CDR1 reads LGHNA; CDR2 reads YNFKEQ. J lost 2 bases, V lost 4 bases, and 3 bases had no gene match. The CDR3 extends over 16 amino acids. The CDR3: CASSPGTSGATDTQYF. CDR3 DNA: TGTGCCAGCAGCCCGGGGACTAGCGGGGCCACAGATACGCAGTATTTT.

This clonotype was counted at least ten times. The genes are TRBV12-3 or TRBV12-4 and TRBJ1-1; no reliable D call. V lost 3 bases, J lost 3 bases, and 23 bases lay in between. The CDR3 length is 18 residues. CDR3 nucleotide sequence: TGTGCCAGCAGTTTGACCGCGGCAACTAGGGCTAGGGACACTGAAGCTTTCTTT. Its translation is CASSLTAATRARDTEAFF.

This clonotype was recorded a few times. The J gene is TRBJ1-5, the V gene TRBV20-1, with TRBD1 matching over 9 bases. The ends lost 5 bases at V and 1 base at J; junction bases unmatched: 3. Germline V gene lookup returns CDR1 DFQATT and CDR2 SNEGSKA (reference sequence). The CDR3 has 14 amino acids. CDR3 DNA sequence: TGCAGTGCTGGACAGGGGCTAAGCAATCAGCCCCAGCATTTT. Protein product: CSAGQGLSNQPQHF.

CDR3 coding DNA: TGTGCCAGCAGCACAGGGGCCCCCGGGGAGCTGTTTTTT. Protein sequence: CASSTGAPGELFF. The chain recombines TRBV7-9 with TRBJ2-2; 7 bases are shared with TRBD1. V was pared by 5 bases and J by 6 bases, with 3 bases of the junction left unmatched. This CDR3 spans 13 amino acids. Per the germline V gene, CDR1 is SEHNR and CDR2 is FQNEAQ (reference sequence).

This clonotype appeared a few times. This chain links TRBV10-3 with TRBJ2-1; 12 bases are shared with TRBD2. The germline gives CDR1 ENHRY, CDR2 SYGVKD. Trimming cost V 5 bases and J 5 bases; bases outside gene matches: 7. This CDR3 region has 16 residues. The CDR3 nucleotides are TGTGCCATCAGTCCCCAGACTAGCGGGGGCAACAATGAGCAGTTCTTC. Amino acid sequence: CAISPQTSGGNNEQFF.

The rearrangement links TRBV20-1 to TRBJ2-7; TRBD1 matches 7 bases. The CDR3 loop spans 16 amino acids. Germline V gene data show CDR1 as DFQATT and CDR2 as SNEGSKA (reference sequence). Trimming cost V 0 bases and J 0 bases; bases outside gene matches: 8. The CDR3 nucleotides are TGCAGTGCTAGAGACAGGGGGTCCCAAAGCTCCTACGAGCAGTACGTC. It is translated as CSARDRGSQSSYEQYV.

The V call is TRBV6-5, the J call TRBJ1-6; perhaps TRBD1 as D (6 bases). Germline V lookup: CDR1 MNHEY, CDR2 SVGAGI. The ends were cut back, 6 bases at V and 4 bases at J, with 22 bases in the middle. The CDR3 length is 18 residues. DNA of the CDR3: TGTGCCAGCAGGAGACAGGCCCTCTCCTCGGGTTATAATTCACCCCTCCACTTT. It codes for CASRRQALSSGYNSPLHF.

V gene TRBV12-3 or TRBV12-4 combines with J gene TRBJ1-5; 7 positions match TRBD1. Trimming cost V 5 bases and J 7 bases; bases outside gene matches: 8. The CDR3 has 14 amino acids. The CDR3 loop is CASSADREGQPQHF. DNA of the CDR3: TGTGCCAGCAGTGCAGACAGGGAAGGACAGCCCCAGCATTTT.

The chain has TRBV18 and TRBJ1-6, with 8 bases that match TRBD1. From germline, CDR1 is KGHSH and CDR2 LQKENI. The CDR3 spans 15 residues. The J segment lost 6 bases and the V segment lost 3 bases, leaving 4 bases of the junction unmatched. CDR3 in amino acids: CASSPTGGGNSPLHF. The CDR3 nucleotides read TGTGCCAGCTCACCTACAGGGGGAGGTAATTCACCCCTCCACTTT.

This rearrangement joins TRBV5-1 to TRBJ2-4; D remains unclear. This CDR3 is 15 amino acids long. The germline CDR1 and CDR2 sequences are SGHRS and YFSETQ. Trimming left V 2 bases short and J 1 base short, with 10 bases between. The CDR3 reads CASSFDSTAKNIQYF. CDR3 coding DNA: TGCGCCAGCAGCTTTGACTCGACGGCCAAAAACATTCAGTACTTC.

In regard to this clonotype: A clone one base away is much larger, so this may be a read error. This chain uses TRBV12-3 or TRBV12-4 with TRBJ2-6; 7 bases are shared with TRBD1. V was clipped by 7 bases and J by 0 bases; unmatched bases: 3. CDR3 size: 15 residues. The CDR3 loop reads CASIPGGSGANVLTF. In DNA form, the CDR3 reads TGTGCCAGCATCCCAGGGGGCTCTGGGGCCAACGTCCTGACTTTC.

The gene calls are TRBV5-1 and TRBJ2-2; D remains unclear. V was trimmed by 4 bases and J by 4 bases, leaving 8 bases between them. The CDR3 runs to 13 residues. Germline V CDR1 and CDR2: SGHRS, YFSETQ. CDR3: CASSPVPTGELFF. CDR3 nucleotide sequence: TGCGCCAGCAGCCCCGTCCCCACCGGGGAGCTGTTTTTT.

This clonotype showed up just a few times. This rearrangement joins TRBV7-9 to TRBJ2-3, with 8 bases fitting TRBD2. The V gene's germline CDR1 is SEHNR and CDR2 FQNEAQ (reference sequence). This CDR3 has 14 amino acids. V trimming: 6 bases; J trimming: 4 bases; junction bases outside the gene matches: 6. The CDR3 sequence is CASSARGVSDTQYF. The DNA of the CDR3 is TGTGCCAGCAGTGCGCGGGGGGTGTCAGATACGCAGTATTTT.

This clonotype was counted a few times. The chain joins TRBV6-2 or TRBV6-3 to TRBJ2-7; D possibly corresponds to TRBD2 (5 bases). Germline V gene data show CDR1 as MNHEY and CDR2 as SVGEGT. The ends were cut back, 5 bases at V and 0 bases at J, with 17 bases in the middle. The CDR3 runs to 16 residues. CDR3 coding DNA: TGTGCCAGCAGTACCCCTAGGACGGGAAGCTCCTACGAGCAGTACTTC. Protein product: CASSTPRTGSSYEQYF.

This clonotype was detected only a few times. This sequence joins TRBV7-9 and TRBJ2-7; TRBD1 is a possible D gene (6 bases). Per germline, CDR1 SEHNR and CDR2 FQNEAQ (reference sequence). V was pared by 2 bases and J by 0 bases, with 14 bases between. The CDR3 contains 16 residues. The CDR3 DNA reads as TGTGCCAGCAGCTTACCCCCGGGACACCCCTCCTACGAGCAGTACTTC. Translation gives CASSLPPGHPSYEQYF.

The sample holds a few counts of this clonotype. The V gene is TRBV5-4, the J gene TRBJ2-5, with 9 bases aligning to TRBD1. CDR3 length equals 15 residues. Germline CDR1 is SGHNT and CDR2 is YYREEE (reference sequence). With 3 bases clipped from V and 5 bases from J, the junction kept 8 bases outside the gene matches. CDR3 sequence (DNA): TGTGCCAGCAGCTGGACAGGGGAGGTGCGGGAGACCCAGTACTTC. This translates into CASSWTGEVRETQYF.

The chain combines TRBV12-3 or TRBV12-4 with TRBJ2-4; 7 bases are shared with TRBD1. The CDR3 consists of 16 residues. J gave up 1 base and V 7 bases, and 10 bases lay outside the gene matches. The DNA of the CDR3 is TGTGCCAGCACCCGGGACAGACTCGTCGCCAAAAACATTCAGTACTTC. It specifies CASTRDRLVAKNIQYF.

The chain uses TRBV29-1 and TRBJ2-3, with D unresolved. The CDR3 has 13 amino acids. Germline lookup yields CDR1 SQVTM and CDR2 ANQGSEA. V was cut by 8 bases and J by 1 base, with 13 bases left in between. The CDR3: CSLPGYGTDTQYF. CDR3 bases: TGCAGCCTTCCGGGTTATGGCACAGATACGCAGTATTTT.

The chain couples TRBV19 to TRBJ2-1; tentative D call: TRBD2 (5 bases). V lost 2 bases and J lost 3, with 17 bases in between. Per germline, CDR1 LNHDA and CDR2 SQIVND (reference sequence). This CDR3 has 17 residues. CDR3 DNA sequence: TGTGCCAGTAGTATACCGCGGTCGGGGTCTGGCTACAATGAGCAGTTCTTC. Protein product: CASSIPRSGSGYNEQFF.

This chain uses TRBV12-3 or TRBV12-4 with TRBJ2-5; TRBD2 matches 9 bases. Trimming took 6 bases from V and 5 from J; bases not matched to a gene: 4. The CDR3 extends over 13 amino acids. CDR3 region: CASSGLATETQYF. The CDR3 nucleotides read TGTGCCAGCAGCGGACTAGCGACGGAGACCCAGTACTTC.

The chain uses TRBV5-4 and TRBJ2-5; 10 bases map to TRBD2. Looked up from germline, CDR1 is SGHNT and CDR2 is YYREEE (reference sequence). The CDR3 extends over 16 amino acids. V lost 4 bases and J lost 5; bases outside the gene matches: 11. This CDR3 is CASSLDSGGARETQYF. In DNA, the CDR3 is TGTGCCAGCAGCCTCGACAGCGGGGGGGCCAGGGAGACCCAGTACTTC.

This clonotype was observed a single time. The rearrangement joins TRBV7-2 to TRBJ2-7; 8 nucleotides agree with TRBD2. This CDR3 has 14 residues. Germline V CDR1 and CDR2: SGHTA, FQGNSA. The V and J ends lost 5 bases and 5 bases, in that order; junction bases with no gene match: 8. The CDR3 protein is CASSRAGVGHEQYF. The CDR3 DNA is TGTGCCAGCAGCCGAGCGGGGGTCGGTCACGAGCAGTACTTC.

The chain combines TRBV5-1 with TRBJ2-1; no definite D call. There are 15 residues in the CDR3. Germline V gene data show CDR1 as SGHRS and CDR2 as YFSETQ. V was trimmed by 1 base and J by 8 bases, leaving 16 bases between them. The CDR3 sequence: CASSLLGPHVHEQFF. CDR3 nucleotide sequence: TGCGCCAGCAGCTTGTTGGGCCCCCACGTTCATGAGCAGTTCTTC.

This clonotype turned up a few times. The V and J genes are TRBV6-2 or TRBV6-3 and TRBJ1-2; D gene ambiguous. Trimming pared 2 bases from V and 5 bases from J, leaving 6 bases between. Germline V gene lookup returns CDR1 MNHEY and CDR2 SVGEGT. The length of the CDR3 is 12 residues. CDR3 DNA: TGTGCCAGCAGTTACGTGAGATATGGCTACACCTTC. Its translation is CASSYVRYGYTF.

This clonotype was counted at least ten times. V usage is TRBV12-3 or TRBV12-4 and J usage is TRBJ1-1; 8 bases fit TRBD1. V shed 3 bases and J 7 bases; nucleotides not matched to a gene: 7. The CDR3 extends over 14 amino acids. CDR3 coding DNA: TGTGCCAGCAGTTTGGGACAGGAACCAGGTGAAGCTTTCTTT. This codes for CASSLGQEPGEAFF.

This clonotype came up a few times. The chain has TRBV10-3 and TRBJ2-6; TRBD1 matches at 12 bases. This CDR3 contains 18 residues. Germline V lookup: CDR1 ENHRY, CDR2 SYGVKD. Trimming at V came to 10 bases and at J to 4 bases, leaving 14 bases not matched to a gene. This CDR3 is CATTLTGTGGLGANVLTF. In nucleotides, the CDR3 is TGTGCCACAACTCTTACGGGGACAGGGGGCCTAGGGGCCAACGTCCTGACTTTC.

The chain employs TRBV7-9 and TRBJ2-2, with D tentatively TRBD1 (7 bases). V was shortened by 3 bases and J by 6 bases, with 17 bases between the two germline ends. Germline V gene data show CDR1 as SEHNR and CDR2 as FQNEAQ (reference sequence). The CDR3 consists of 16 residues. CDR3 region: CASSLTGQGEAGELFF. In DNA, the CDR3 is TGTGCCAGCAGCTTGACGGGCCAGGGGGAGGCCGGGGAGCTGTTTTTT.

The CDR3 bases are TGTGCCAGCAGCGTTGGTAGCGGCCAAGAGACCCAGTACTTC. This gives the protein CASSVGSGQETQYF. This rearrangement joins TRBV9 to TRBJ2-5; a possible D gene is TRBD2 (6 bases). V gave up 2 bases and J gave up 1 base, with 9 bases separating them. From germline, CDR1 is SGDLS and CDR2 YYNGEE. This CDR3 spans 14 amino acids.

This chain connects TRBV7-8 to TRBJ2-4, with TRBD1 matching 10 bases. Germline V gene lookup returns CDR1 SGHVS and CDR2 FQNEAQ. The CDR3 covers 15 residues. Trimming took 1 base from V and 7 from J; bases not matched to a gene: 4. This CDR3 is CASSLEGQGFNIQYF. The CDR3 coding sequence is TGTGCCAGCAGCTTAGAGGGACAGGGGTTTAACATTCAGTACTTC.

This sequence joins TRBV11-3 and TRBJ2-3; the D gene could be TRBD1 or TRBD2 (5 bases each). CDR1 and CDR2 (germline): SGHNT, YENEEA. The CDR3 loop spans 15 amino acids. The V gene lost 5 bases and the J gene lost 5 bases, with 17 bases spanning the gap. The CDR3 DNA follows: TGTGCCAGCAGCATGCTCGGTCAGGGAGAAGATACGCAGTATTTT. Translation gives CASSMLGQGEDTQYF.